This T cell receptor (beta chain) appears in the sequencing data of a study of blood T cell repertoires in COVID-19. Study as a whole: Collection of acute and convalescent COVID-19 samples took place in the United States, Italy and Spain. T cells, B-cell-depleted T cells, or PBMCs provided the cDNA or gDNA that served as material.

CDR1 MNHNS and CDR2 SASEGT come from the germline V gene. The ends were cut back, 3 bases at V and 3 bases at J, with 17 bases in the middle. This CDR3 has 16 residues. The method was immunoSEQ multiplex PCR; TCRdb's version includes in-frame clones alone and lacks a portion of them. The table records about 100,000 clones, 85% of them present only once. V and J are TRBV6-1 and TRBJ1-2; D may be TRBD1 (5 bases). The clonotype comes from a man aged 50-59 years with active or convalescent COVID-19. Sequences were obtained from peripheral blood. CDR3 nucleotides: TGTGCCAGCAGTGACCTGAGTCCGGGGGGGGACTATGGCTACACCTTC. The encoded protein is CASSDLSPGGDYGYTF.